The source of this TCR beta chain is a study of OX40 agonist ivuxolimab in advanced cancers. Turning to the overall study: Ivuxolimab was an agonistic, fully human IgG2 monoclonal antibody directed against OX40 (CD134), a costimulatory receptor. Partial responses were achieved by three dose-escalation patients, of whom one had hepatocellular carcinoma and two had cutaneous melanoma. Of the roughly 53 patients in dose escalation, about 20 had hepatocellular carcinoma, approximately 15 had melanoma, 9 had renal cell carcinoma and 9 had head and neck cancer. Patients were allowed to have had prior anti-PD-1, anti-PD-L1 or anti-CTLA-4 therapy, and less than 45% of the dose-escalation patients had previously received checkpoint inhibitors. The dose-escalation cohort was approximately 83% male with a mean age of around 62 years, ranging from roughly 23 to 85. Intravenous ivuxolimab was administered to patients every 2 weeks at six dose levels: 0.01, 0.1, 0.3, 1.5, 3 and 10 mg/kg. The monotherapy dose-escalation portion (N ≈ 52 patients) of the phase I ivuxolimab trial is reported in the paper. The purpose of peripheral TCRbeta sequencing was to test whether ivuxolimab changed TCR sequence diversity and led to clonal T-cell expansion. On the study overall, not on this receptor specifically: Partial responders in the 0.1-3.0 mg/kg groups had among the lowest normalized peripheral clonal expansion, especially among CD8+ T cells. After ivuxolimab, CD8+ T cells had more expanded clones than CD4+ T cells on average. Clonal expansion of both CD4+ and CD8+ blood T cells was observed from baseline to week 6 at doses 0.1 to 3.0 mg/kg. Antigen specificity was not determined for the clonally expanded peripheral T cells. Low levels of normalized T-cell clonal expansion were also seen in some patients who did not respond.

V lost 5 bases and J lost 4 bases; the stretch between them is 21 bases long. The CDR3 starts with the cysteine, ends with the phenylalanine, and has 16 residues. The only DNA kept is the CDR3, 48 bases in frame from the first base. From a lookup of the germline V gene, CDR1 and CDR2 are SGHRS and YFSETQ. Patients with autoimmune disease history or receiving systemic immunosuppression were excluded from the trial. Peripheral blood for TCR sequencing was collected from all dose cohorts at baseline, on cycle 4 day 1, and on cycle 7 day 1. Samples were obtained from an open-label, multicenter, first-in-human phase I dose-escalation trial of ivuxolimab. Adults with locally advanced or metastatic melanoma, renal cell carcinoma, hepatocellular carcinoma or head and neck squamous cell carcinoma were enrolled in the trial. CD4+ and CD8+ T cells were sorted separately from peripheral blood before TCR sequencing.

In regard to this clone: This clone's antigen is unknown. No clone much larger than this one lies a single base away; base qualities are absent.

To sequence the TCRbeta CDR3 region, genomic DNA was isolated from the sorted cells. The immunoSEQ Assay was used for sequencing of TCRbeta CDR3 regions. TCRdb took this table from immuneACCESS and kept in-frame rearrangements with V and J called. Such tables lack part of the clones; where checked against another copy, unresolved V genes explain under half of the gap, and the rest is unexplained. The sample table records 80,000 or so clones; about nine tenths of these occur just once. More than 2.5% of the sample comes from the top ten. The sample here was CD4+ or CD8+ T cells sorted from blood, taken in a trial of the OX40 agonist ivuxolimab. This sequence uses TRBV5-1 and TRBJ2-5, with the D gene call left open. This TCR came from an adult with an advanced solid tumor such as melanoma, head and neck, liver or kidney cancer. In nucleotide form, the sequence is TGCGCCAGCAGAATCGGAGTAAATCCCTTAACAGAGACCCAGTACTTC. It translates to CASRIGVNPLTETQYF.